This is a list of T cell receptor beta chains from one sample in a study of OX40 agonist ivuxolimab in advanced cancers. Assay used: immunoSEQ multiplex PCR; TCRdb lists only in-frame clones, some missing. The sample records about 89,000 clones, about nine tenths being singletons. The source was CD4+ or CD8+ T cells sorted from blood, collected in a trial of the OX40 agonist ivuxolimab. Every receptor here comes from an adult with an advanced solid tumor such as melanoma, head and neck, liver or kidney cancer. Both conserved end residues are trimmed from each CDR3. Each record gives: V gene, CDR3 protein.

TRBV10-3 | AISKDPMNTEAF
TRBV28 | ASSSGTVNTEAF
TRBV30 | AWSVLAGYEQY
TRBV19 | ASSIVGTDSYEQY
TRBV6-1 | ASSEGPGQGFGEQY
TRBV29-1 | SVAFSDRRDTEAF
TRBV9 | ASSKGLGGYEQY
TRBV11-2 | ASSSYYGQRNEQF
TRBV14 | ASSPRASPEKLF
TRBV19 | ASSIAQVMSVLT
TRBV30 | AWRITGELF
TRBV14 | ASSQGGGLAGLAKNIQY
TRBV7-9 | ASSLQINTEAF
TRBV6-1 | ASTPGQSPGELF
TRBV5-1 | ASSPGANEKLF
TRBV7-7 | ASSLGIEETQY
TRBV10-2 | ASSEPGTGSGYEQY
TRBV18 | ASSPVGLAGGDTQY
TRBV28 | ASRRADSTDTQY
TRBV7-2 | ASSLGTDQRQPQH
TRBV7-9 | ASSLTDRDYEQY
TRBV10-3 | AISESGISSDTQY
TRBV5-1 | ASSGGTSGQETQY
TRBV5-1 | ASSEYNEQF
TRBV6-1 | ASSEVAAPLVSGNTIY
TRBV6-6 | ASNEGGSGNTIY
TRBV18 | ASSPLRAENQPQH
TRBV30 | AWSLGVRAKNIQY
TRBV18 | ASSPDLNQPQH